The 22 T cell receptor beta chains below were found in one sample sequenced in a study of OX40 agonist ivuxolimab in advanced cancers. Generated by immunoSEQ multiplex PCR, the TCRdb table keeps only in-frame clones and is missing some. The sample has over 100,000 clones; 93% are singletons. The sequences come from CD4+ or CD8+ T cells sorted from blood, collected in a trial of the OX40 agonist ivuxolimab. These receptors were collected from an adult with an advanced solid tumor such as melanoma, head and neck, liver or kidney cancer.

The chain joins TRBV7-6 to TRBJ1-5; 7 bases are shared with TRBD1. The J segment lost 2 bases and the V segment lost 4 bases, leaving 8 bases of the junction unmatched. The germline V gene has CDR1 SGHVS and CDR2 FNYEAQ. The CDR3 covers 16 residues. The CDR3 reads CASSSSGGTGNQPQHF. The CDR3 DNA sequence: TGTGCCAGCAGCTCTTCAGGGGGAACGGGCAATCAGCCCCAGCATTTT.

V gene TRBV2 combines with J gene TRBJ2-5, with D possibly TRBD1 on 6 matching bases. V was trimmed by 4 bases and J by 1 base, leaving 7 bases between them. Germline V CDR1 and CDR2: SNHLY, FYNNEI. This CDR3 is 13 amino acids long. Written as DNA, the CDR3 is TGTGCCAGCAGTGTGGACAGCCAAGAGACCCAGTACTTC. Translated, it gives CASSVDSQETQYF.

The chain joins TRBV28 to TRBJ2-7; TRBD1 matches 9 bases. CDR3 length: 17 amino acids. Germline loops: CDR1 MDHEN, CDR2 SYDVKM. V trimming: 1 base; J trimming: 2 bases; junction bases outside the gene matches: 9. CDR3: CASSLLRPWDRAYEQYF. CDR3 DNA: TGTGCCAGCAGTTTATTAAGGCCATGGGACAGGGCCTACGAGCAGTACTTC.

The chain links TRBV6-1 to TRBJ1-2, with D perhaps TRBD1 (6 bases). Trimming removed 5 bases from V and 4 bases from J, with 14 bases in between. CDR3 length equals 14 residues. CDR1 and CDR2 (germline): MNHNS, SASEGT. The CDR3: CASSQRGQRYGYTF. CDR3 nucleotides: TGTGCCAGCAGTCAAAGAGGACAGCGCTATGGCTACACCTTC.

This sequence joins TRBV13 and TRBJ2-2, with TRBD2 matching over 9 bases. Trimming cost V 5 bases and J 2 bases; bases outside gene matches: 3. The CDR3 length is 15 residues. From germline, CDR1 is PRHDT and CDR2 FYEKMQ (reference sequence). CDR3 bases: TGTGCCAGCAGCCGACTAGCGGAAAACACCGGGGAGCTGTTTTTT. Protein product: CASSRLAENTGELFF.

The J gene is TRBJ1-1, the V gene TRBV6-1; 8 positions agree with TRBD1. The germline V gene has CDR1 MNHNS and CDR2 SASEGT. The CDR3 has 14 amino acids. The V gene end was trimmed by 5 bases and the J gene end by 5 bases; junction bases not matched to a gene: 7. CDR3 in amino acids: CASSQDRGLTEAFF. The CDR3 bases are TGTGCCAGCAGTCAAGACAGGGGCTTAACTGAAGCTTTCTTT.

This rearrangement joins TRBV4-2 to TRBJ1-4; D gene ambiguous. In germline, CDR1 is LGHNA, CDR2 YNFKEQ. The CDR3 runs 16 residues. V was trimmed by 1 base and J by 0 bases, leaving 9 bases between them. CDR3 region: CASSQATTATNEKLFF. The DNA of the CDR3 is TGTGCCAGCAGCCAAGCTACAACTGCAACTAATGAAAAACTGTTTTTT.

This clone was found once. The J gene is TRBJ1-2, the V gene TRBV28; possible D gene TRBD1, 6 bases. Per the germline V gene, CDR1 is MDHEN and CDR2 is SYDVKM. V shed 2 bases and J shed 8 bases, with 12 bases lying between them. The CDR3 runs to 13 residues. The CDR3 DNA is TGTGCCAGCAGTTTAGCCAGGGGAAGAGGCTACACCTTC. Amino acids: CASSLARGRGYTF.

This chain connects TRBV6-6 to TRBJ2-1, with D perhaps matching TRBD1 (6 bases). V was shortened by 8 bases and J by 0 bases, with 17 bases between the two germline ends. The germline gives CDR1 MNHNY, CDR2 SVGAGI (reference sequence). This CDR3 is 16 amino acids long. CDR3 coding DNA: TGTGCCAGCCGAGACTCTGGGACAAGCTCCTACAATGAGCAGTTCTTC. Amino acid sequence: CASRDSGTSSYNEQFF.

The chain links TRBV5-1 to TRBJ2-7, with 8 bases that match TRBD1. This CDR3 has 16 residues. Germline V gene sequence: CDR1 SGHRS, CDR2 YFSETQ. V lost 2 bases to trimming and J lost 6 bases; unmatched junction nucleotides: 13. DNA of the CDR3: TGCGCCAGCAGCTTCTTACGACAGGGGACGGCGGGCGAGCAGTACTTC. Protein product: CASSFLRQGTAGEQYF.

The chain has TRBV5-4 and TRBJ1-4; no definite D call. CDR1 and CDR2 from the germline V gene are SGHNT and YYREEE (reference sequence). CDR3 length equals 15 residues. The V end lost 4 bases, the J end lost 5 bases, and 15 bases lay between the germline ends. CDR3 sequence: CASSERTEVNEKLFF. In DNA form, the CDR3 reads TGTGCCAGCAGCGAGAGGACGGAAGTAAATGAAAAACTGTTTTTT.

The V call is TRBV6-5, the J call TRBJ1-4; D uncertain. The CDR3 length is 15 residues. Trimming cost V 2 bases and J 2 bases, with 9 bases left between them. Germline V gene sequence: CDR1 MNHEY, CDR2 SVGAGI. The CDR3 region is CASSYGRTTNEKLFF. DNA for the CDR3: TGTGCCAGCAGTTACGGCCGGACCACTAATGAAAAACTGTTTTTT.

This clone was seen only once. The chain couples TRBV29-1 to TRBJ2-7; D gene ambiguous. With 2 bases removed from V and 0 bases from J, the gap between germline ends came to 8 bases. Per germline, CDR1 SQVTM and CDR2 ANQGSEA. The CDR3 is made up of 13 amino acids. CDR3 loop: CSVETGASYEQYF. As DNA, the CDR3 is TGCAGCGTTGAAACCGGAGCCTCCTACGAGCAGTACTTC.

The chain recombines TRBV7-6 with TRBJ1-4; D is possibly TRBD1 (6 bases). The V end lost 1 base, the J end lost 1 base, and 7 bases lay between the germline ends. The germline V gene has CDR1 SGHVS and CDR2 FNYEAQ. The CDR3 extends over 15 amino acids. DNA for the CDR3: TGTGCCAGCAGCTTAGAAGGGGGAACTAATGAAAAACTGTTTTTT. As protein: CASSLEGGTNEKLFF.

The chain recombines TRBV11-2 with TRBJ2-4; a possible D gene is TRBD2 (6 bases). Germline loops: CDR1 SGHAT, CDR2 FQNNGV. V was clipped by 7 bases and J by 9 bases, with 16 bases between them. This CDR3 contains 13 residues. CDR3 region: CASTGNRGGIQYF. The CDR3 bases are TGTGCCAGCACCGGTAACCGGGGAGGCATTCAGTACTTC.

This chain links TRBV6-5 with TRBJ1-1; D may be TRBD1 (5 bases). V was cut by 5 bases and J by 5 bases, with 12 bases left in between. This CDR3 spans 13 amino acids. The V gene's germline CDR1 is MNHEY and CDR2 SVGAGI. CDR3 sequence reads: CASSRGGRTEAFF. The CDR3, as DNA: TGTGCCAGCAGTAGGGGAGGAAGAACTGAAGCTTTCTTT.

The genes are TRBV7-6 and TRBJ2-1; D is tentatively TRBD1 or TRBD2 (5 bases each). V was clipped by 5 bases and J by 8 bases, with 10 bases between them. Per the germline V gene, CDR1 is SGHVS and CDR2 is FNYEAQ. The CDR3 consists of 12 residues. This CDR3 is CASSQGRDEQFF. The CDR3 DNA sequence: TGTGCCAGCAGCCAGGGACGCGATGAGCAGTTCTTC.

The gene calls are TRBV19 and TRBJ1-1; 7 bases map to TRBD1. V lost 6 bases to trimming and J lost 8 bases; unmatched junction nucleotides: 12. Germline assignment: CDR1 LNHDA and CDR2 SQIVND (reference sequence). CDR3 length: 14 residues. The CDR3, as DNA: TGTGCCAGTAGCTTGGTACCGGGACAGTTCGAAGCTTTCTTT. It codes for CASSLVPGQFEAFF.

The rearrangement links TRBV6-6 to TRBJ1-2; no definite D call. From germline, CDR1 is MNHNY and CDR2 SVGAGI (reference sequence). This CDR3 is 14 amino acids long. The V and J ends lost 1 base and 1 base respectively, with 7 bases between them. In DNA, the CDR3 is TGTGCCAGCAGTTACTTCAACAGTAACTATGGCTACACCTTC. Its translation is CASSYFNSNYGYTF.

This clone has more than one count but fewer than ten. The V call is TRBV19, the J call TRBJ1-2; a weak D match, TRBD1 (5 bases). The V gene lost 3 bases and the J gene lost 4 bases, with 18 bases spanning the gap. The V gene's germline CDR1 is LNHDA and CDR2 SQIVND (reference sequence). The CDR3 is 16 residues long. The CDR3 DNA reads TGTGCCAGTAGTATTCCTACACAAGGGGCCGGCTATGGCTACACCTTC. Protein product: CASSIPTQGAGYGYTF.

The CDR3, as DNA: TGTGCCAGCAGCCCAGGCCTGGGAGGGGCCAACGTCCTGACTTTC. Residues: CASSPGLGGANVLTF. The gene calls are TRBV7-3 and TRBJ2-6; no clear D. Germline V gene data show CDR1 as SGHTA and CDR2 as FQGTGA. The CDR3 runs 15 residues. V shed 5 bases and J shed 4 bases, with 12 bases lying between them.

The chain carries TRBV19 and TRBJ1-5; 8 positions match TRBD1. This CDR3 has 16 residues. From germline, CDR1 is LNHDA and CDR2 SQIVND (reference sequence). V gave up 4 bases and J gave up 0 bases; unmatched junction bases: 5. For the CDR3, the DNA is TGTGCCAGTAGTACAGGGACAGGCTATAGCAATCAGCCCCAGCATTTT. Encoded protein: CASSTGTGYSNQPQHF. Supplemented by reference TRBV19 and TRBJ1-5, the full variable domain reads DGGITQSPKYLFRKEGQNVTLSCEQNLNHDAMYWYRQDPGQGLRLIYYSQIVNDFQKGDIAEGYSVSREKKESFPLTVTSAQKNPTAFYLCASSTGTGYSNQPQHFGDGTRLSIL.